These 31 T cell receptor beta chains originate from one sample sequenced in a study of blood T cell repertoires in COVID-19. TCRdb keeps only in-frame clones here, not all; method: immunoSEQ multiplex PCR. The sample lists 28,000 or so clones, 85% to 95% occurring once. The sequencing sample was made of peripheral blood. Receptor source: a human donor in a cohort sampled during active COVID-19.

The gene calls are TRBV5-1 and TRBJ2-2, with 12 bases that match TRBD1. This CDR3 is built from 20 residues. The trim removed 3 bases at V and 6 bases at J, leaving 18 bases unmatched. The germline CDR1 and CDR2 sequences are SGHRS and YFSETQ. CDR3 protein: CASSWGLRDRGQAIPGELFF. In DNA, the CDR3 is TGCGCCAGCAGCTGGGGCTTAAGGGACAGGGGGCAAGCGATACCCGGGGAGCTGTTTTTT.

This chain joins TRBV12-3 or TRBV12-4 and TRBJ1-3; D unclear. With 4 bases removed from V and 2 bases from J, the gap between germline ends came to 3 bases. CDR3 length equals 12 residues. The CDR3 is CASSSPGNTIYF. The CDR3 coding sequence is TGTGCCAGCAGTTCTCCTGGAAACACCATATATTTT.

The V gene is TRBV6-6, the J gene TRBJ2-1, with D maybe TRBD1 (6 bases). V lost 6 bases to trimming and J lost 6 bases, with 18 bases between them. This CDR3 comprises 15 residues. The V gene's germline CDR1 is MNHNY and CDR2 SVGAGI (reference sequence). CDR3 nucleotides: TGTGCCAGCAGCCCACCTAGACAGGCCGGCAATGAGCAGTTCTTC. It codes for CASSPPRQAGNEQFF.

The chain recombines TRBV6-5 with TRBJ2-7; 7 nucleotides line up with TRBD2. Per the germline V gene, CDR1 is MNHEY and CDR2 is SVGAGI. The CDR3 spans 13 residues. V was pared by 8 bases and J by 6 bases, with 10 bases of the junction left unmatched. The CDR3 DNA reads as TGTGCCAGCCTTTTGACCACGGGGGGCGAGCAGTACTTC. This gives the protein CASLLTTGGEQYF.

CDR3 region: CASSFAGKYEQYF. In DNA, the CDR3 is TGTGCCAGCAGCTTCGCAGGGAAGTACGAGCAGTACTTC. The chain uses TRBV7-2 and TRBJ2-7, with TRBD1 as a possible D gene (5 bases). CDR1 and CDR2 (germline): SGHTA, FQGNSA. This CDR3 has 13 residues. Trimming removed 3 bases from V and 4 bases from J, with 10 bases in between.

V usage is TRBV4-3 and J usage is TRBJ1-4, with 7 bases that match TRBD1. Germline CDR1 LGHNA, CDR2 YSLEER. V shed 0 bases and J 0 bases; nucleotides not matched to a gene: 10. This CDR3 spans 19 amino acids. DNA for the CDR3: TGCGCCAGCAGCCAAGACCGGGACAGTGACCTTGCAACTAATGAAAAACTGTTTTTT. Amino acids: CASSQDRDSDLATNEKLFF.

The genes are TRBV7-6 and TRBJ2-2; 7 bases are shared with TRBD2. The CDR3 has 17 residues. Looked up from germline, CDR1 is SGHVS and CDR2 is FNYEAQ. With V trimmed by 1 base and J by 5 bases, 10 bases remained unmatched. CDR3 region: CASSLGWTSGLTGELFF. The CDR3 nucleotides are TGTGCCAGCAGCTTAGGATGGACTAGTGGGTTGACCGGGGAGCTGTTTTTT.

This chain uses TRBV5-1 with TRBJ2-7, with 9 positions matching TRBD1. V shed 0 bases, J shed 0 bases, and the junction held 1 base outside the gene matches. CDR1 is SGHRS and CDR2 is YFSETQ in the germline V gene. This CDR3 contains 15 residues. The CDR3 spells CASSLGDRDSYEQYF. CDR3 nucleotides: TGCGCCAGCAGCTTGGGGGACAGGGACTCCTACGAGCAGTACTTC.

J is TRBJ1-1 and V is TRBV27, with D possibly being TRBD1 (6 bases). Germline V gene sequence: CDR1 MNHEY, CDR2 SMNVEV (reference sequence). CDR3 length equals 13 residues. V was shortened by 3 bases and J by 5 bases, with 10 bases between the two germline ends. The CDR3 DNA follows: TGTGCCAGCAGTTTCCAGGGGCGGACTGAAGCTTTCTTT. Translating it yields CASSFQGRTEAFF.

The chain uses TRBV11-3 and TRBJ1-4; 7 nucleotides match TRBD1. This CDR3 has 15 residues. Germline trimming cut 5 bases from V and 0 bases from J; bases unmatched to any gene: 3. Germline values: CDR1 SGHNT, CDR2 YENEEA. The CDR3 loop is CASSPGQATNEKLFF. CDR3 DNA: TGTGCCAGCAGCCCTGGACAGGCAACTAATGAAAAACTGTTTTTT.

This clone has only one observation. The rearrangement joins TRBV3-1 (or the pseudogene TRBV3-2) to TRBJ2-1; TRBD2 might be the D (7 bases). From germline, CDR1 is LGHDT and CDR2 YNNKEL (reference sequence). The CDR3 is 16 residues long. The V and J ends lost 2 bases and 6 bases respectively, with 17 bases between them. The CDR3 is CASSQQGGGTGNEQFF. The CDR3 coding sequence is TGTGCCAGCAGCCAACAAGGCGGGGGCACGGGCAATGAGCAGTTCTTC.

This chain joins TRBV27 and TRBJ2-7, with a tentative D call TRBD2 (5 bases). Trimming left V 3 bases short and J 5 bases short, with 32 bases between. Germline CDR1 reads MNHEY; CDR2 reads SMNVEV (reference sequence). The CDR3 is 20 residues long. CDR3 DNA: TGTGCCAGCAGTTTTCCCTACGGCCGAAGACTACAAATAAGGAAGGACGAGCAGTACTTC. Its translation: CASSFPYGRRLQIRKDEQYF.

This sequence joins TRBV5-1 and TRBJ1-2, with no clear D. The germline CDR1 and CDR2 sequences are SGHRS and YFSETQ. The CDR3 has 14 amino acids. Trimming took 1 base from V and 0 from J, leaving 7 bases between them. The CDR3, as DNA: TGCGCCAGCAGCTTGCGGGAGGCTAACTATGGCTACACCTTC. This sequence encodes CASSLREANYGYTF.

Here the CDR3 reads CASGPGGTGKTYEQYF. Here the CDR3 DNA reads TGTGCCAGCGGCCCTGGCGGGACAGGGAAAACCTACGAGCAGTACTTC. This sequence joins TRBV27 and TRBJ2-7; 9 bases match TRBD1. The CDR3 loop spans 16 amino acids. In germline, CDR1 is MNHEY, CDR2 SMNVEV (reference sequence). V was clipped by 8 bases and J by 2 bases; unmatched bases: 13.

The J gene is TRBJ2-3, the V gene TRBV11-3, with a weak D call TRBD1 (6 bases). The germline gives CDR1 SGHNT, CDR2 YENEEA. The CDR3 consists of 16 residues. V dropped 1 base and J dropped 6 bases, with 17 bases sitting between them. The CDR3 sequence is CASSLGQGFLVDTQYF. CDR3 nucleotides: TGTGCCAGCAGCTTAGGCCAGGGGTTTTTAGTGGATACGCAGTATTTT. Variable domain in full (rest from reference TRBV11-3 and TRBJ2-3): EAGVVQSPRYKIIEKKQPVAFWCNPISGHNTLYWYLQNLGQGPELLIRYENEEAVDDSQLPKDRFSAERLKGVDSTLKIQPAELGDSAVYLCASSLGQGFLVDTQYFGPGTRLTVL.

The chain links TRBV29-1 to TRBJ2-7; D may be TRBD2 (5 bases). V lost 2 bases and J lost 6, with 11 bases in between. Germline V gene data show CDR1 as SQVTM and CDR2 as ANQGSEA. The CDR3 runs 12 residues. CDR3 bases: TGCAGCGTTGAAAAGGAAGGACTCGAGCAGTACTTC. Its translation is CSVEKEGLEQYF.

The J gene is TRBJ2-5, the V gene TRBV14; 8 bases match TRBD2. This CDR3 is built from 14 residues. V lost 1 base and J lost 4; bases outside the gene matches: 2. In germline, CDR1 is SGHDN, CDR2 FVKESK. The CDR3 nucleotides are TGTGCCAGCAGCCAAGCGGGGGGGCGAGAGACCCAGTACTTC. Translated: CASSQAGGRETQYF.

V usage is TRBV30 and J usage is TRBJ1-1, with 8 bases fitting TRBD1. With 3 bases clipped from V and 4 bases from J, the junction kept 7 bases outside the gene matches. CDR1 and CDR2 (germline): GTSNPN, SVGIG (reference sequence). The CDR3 contains 14 residues. CDR3 amino acids: CAWSPGGYGTEAFF. For the CDR3, the DNA is TGTGCCTGGAGCCCAGGGGGCTATGGCACTGAAGCTTTCTTT.

This chain links TRBV9 with TRBJ2-3; the D gene is possibly TRBD2 (6 bases). This CDR3 has 13 residues. The ends were cut back, 7 bases at V and 2 bases at J, with 11 bases in the middle. The germline gives CDR1 SGDLS, CDR2 YYNGEE. The CDR3 nucleotides read TGTGCCAGCTCGGAGGGAAACACAGATACGCAGTATTTT. The encoded protein is CASSEGNTDTQYF.

This clone was found once. The chain employs TRBV12-3 or TRBV12-4 and TRBJ1-1; D call uncertain. The V end was cut by 0 bases, the J end by 6 bases, with 8 bases between. CDR3 length: 13 amino acids. The CDR3 spells CASSLAGHAEAFF. The CDR3 DNA follows: TGTGCCAGCAGTTTAGCTGGGCATGCTGAAGCTTTCTTT.

The V gene is TRBV12-3 or TRBV12-4, the J gene TRBJ1-4; D unresolved. CDR3 size: 13 residues. V gave up 6 bases and J gave up 6 bases, with 11 bases separating them. The CDR3 reads CASRGALDEKLFF. CDR3 DNA: TGTGCCAGCAGGGGAGCCTTAGATGAAAAACTGTTTTTT.

The rearrangement joins TRBV27 to TRBJ1-6; tentatively, D is TRBD1 (5 bases). Germline CDR1 reads MNHEY; CDR2 reads SMNVEV (reference sequence). The CDR3 spans 19 residues. V dropped 3 bases and J dropped 0 bases, with 18 bases sitting between them. In nucleotides, the CDR3 is TGTGCCAGCAGTTTTATCCAGGGAAGGGGCAGCTCCTATAATTCACCCCTCCACTTT. Encoded protein: CASSFIQGRGSSYNSPLHF.

V is TRBV7-9 and J is TRBJ2-1; 14 bases match TRBD2. The ends lost 3 bases at V and 6 bases at J; junction bases unmatched: 10. This CDR3 contains 18 residues. CDR1 and CDR2 from the germline V gene are SEHNR and FQNEAQ (reference sequence). CDR3 sequence (DNA): TGTGCCAGCAGCTTCCTTCCGGGACTAGCGGGAGATCGCAATGAGCAGTTCTTC. Translated, it gives CASSFLPGLAGDRNEQFF.

The chain employs TRBV6-4 and TRBJ2-1; possibly TRBD2 for D (5 bases). The CDR3 loop spans 14 amino acids. V was pared by 0 bases and J by 4 bases, with 7 bases between. Germline lookup yields CDR1 MRHNA and CDR2 SNTAGT. CDR3 in amino acids: CASSDSGRYNEQFF. In DNA form, the CDR3 reads TGTGCCAGCAGTGACTCGGGGAGATACAATGAGCAGTTCTTC.

V and J are TRBV11-2 and TRBJ2-7; TRBD2 agrees at 9 bases. Germline assignment: CDR1 SGHAT and CDR2 FQNNGV. CDR3 length equals 15 residues. V was clipped by 1 base and J by 2 bases; unmatched bases: 3. The CDR3 protein is CASSLVASGAYEQYF. CDR3 in DNA: TGTGCCAGCAGCTTAGTGGCTAGCGGGGCCTACGAGCAGTACTTC.

The chain has TRBV2 and TRBJ1-1; D perhaps matches TRBD1 (5 bases). V was clipped by 3 bases and J by 1 base, with 9 bases between them. Germline lookup yields CDR1 SNHLY and CDR2 FYNNEI. The CDR3 loop spans 14 amino acids. The CDR3 here is CASSEQGGNTEAFF. The CDR3 coding sequence is TGTGCCAGCAGTGAGCAGGGTGGGAACACTGAAGCTTTCTTT. The variable domain in full, with the rest retrieved from reference TRBV2 and TRBJ1-1, is EPEVTQTPSHQVTQMGQEVILRCVPISNHLYFYWYRQILGQKVEFLVSFYNNEISEKSEIFDDQFSVERPDGSNFTLKIRSTKLEDSAMYFCASSEQGGNTEAFFGQGTRLTVV.

This rearrangement joins TRBV5-1 to TRBJ1-1; the D is unclear. There are 13 residues in the CDR3. V shed 4 bases and J shed 3 bases, with 10 bases lying between them. CDR1 and CDR2 from the germline V gene are SGHRS and YFSETQ. The DNA for the CDR3 is TGCGCCAGCAGCAAATCCCGGGACACTGAAGCTTTCTTT. This codes for CASSKSRDTEAFF.

The V gene is TRBV24-1, the J gene TRBJ1-1; 7 bases are a match to TRBD1. Germline CDR1 KGHDR, CDR2 SFDVKD. The J segment lost 5 bases and the V segment lost 7 bases, leaving 9 bases of the junction unmatched. The CDR3 length is 14 residues. The DNA of the CDR3 is TGTGCCACCAGCCCAGGGGGGAGACGTACTGAAGCTTTCTTT. As protein: CATSPGGRRTEAFF.

The V gene is TRBV12-3 or TRBV12-4, the J gene TRBJ1-6; no reliable D call. V lost 6 bases, J lost 4 bases, and 4 bases lay in between. The CDR3 runs to 12 residues. The CDR3 reads CASSQYNSPLHF. For the CDR3, the DNA is TGTGCCAGCAGCCAATATAATTCACCCCTCCACTTT.

This chain uses TRBV4-2 with TRBJ1-2; perhaps TRBD1 as D (5 bases). V lost 3 bases and J lost 4, with 9 bases in between. CDR1 LGHNA and CDR2 YNFKEQ come from the germline V gene. The CDR3 has 13 residues. CDR3 in DNA: TGTGCCAGCAGCCAGGAACAGGCCTATGGCTACACCTTC. It yields the protein CASSQEQAYGYTF.

The V and J genes are TRBV13 and TRBJ2-7; 10 bases are a match to TRBD1. The CDR3 is 14 amino acids. Germline CDR1 reads PRHDT; CDR2 reads FYEKMQ (reference sequence). The V and J ends lost 4 bases and 2 bases, in that order; junction bases with no gene match: 2. The CDR3 loop reads CASSSGTGAYEQYF. The CDR3 coding sequence is TGTGCCAGCAGCTCGGGGACAGGGGCCTACGAGCAGTACTTC.